Given below is one T cell receptor beta chain in context. Its specificity is unknown. The V gene's germline CDR1 is KGHSH and CDR2 LQKENI. The length of the CDR3 is 16 residues. V was shortened by 1 base and J by 7 bases, with 17 bases between the two germline ends. Recipients were bled about 28 days pretransplant and at posttransplant days 30, 100, 180. This sample is part of a study of T cell clonotyping in hematopoietic cell transplantation. Using immunoSEQ multiplex PCR, the repertoire was profiled, and TCRdb retains in-frame clones only, with some absent. The repertoire holds more than 5,000 clones, with about 87% as singletons. Overall study findings and caveats: Pathologically expanded recipient clonotypes increased progressively from day 30 to day 180 as diversity fell. Higher Inverse Simpson Index values in graft donor and pretransplant recipient predicted broader posttransplant TCR diversity.

This specimen consisted of peripheral blood mononuclear cells, obtained 100 days after allogeneic stem cell transplant. The J gene is TRBJ1-5, the V gene TRBV18; possibly TRBD1 for D (5 bases). The receptor comes from a female patient aged 40 to 50 who had an allogeneic stem cell transplant from a related donor, so the T cells may come from the graft donor. Some clones in this sample may be carry-over from other donors' samples. The CDR3 DNA reads TGTGCCAGCTCACCACTGGGGCCCGGGGTTGAGCAGCCCCAGCATTTT. Translated: CASSPLGPGVEQPQHF.